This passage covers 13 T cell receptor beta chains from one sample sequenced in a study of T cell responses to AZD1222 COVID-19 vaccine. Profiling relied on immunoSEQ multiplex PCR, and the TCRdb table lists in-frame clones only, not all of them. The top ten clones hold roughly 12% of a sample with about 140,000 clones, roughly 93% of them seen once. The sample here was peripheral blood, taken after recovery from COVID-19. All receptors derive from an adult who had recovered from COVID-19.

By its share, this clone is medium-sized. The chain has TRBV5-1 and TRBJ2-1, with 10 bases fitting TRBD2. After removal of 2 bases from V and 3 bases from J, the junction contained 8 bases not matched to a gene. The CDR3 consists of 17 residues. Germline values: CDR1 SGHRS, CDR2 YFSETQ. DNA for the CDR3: TGCGCCAGCAGCTTCTCCGGGACTAGCGATTTCTACAATGAGCAGTTCTTC. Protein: CASSFSGTSDFYNEQFF.

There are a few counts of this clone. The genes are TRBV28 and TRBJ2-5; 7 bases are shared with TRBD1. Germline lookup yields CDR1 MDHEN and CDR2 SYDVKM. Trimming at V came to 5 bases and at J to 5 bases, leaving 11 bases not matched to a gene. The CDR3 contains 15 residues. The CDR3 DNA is TGTGCCAGCAGTCCAACCTTTACAGGGGAGGAGACCCAGTACTTC. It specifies CASSPTFTGEETQYF.

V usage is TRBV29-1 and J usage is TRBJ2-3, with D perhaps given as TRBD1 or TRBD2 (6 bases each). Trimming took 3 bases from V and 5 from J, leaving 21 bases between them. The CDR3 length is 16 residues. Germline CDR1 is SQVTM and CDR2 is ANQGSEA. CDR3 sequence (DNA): TGCAGCGTTGAGGGGGGCTCCGGGAGTGAAGGAGATACGCAGTATTTT. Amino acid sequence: CSVEGGSGSEGDTQYF.

In DNA form, the CDR3 reads TGTGCCAGCAGCTTAGGCGAGGGAGCTGTCGAGCAGTACTTC. Its translation: CASSLGEGAVEQYF. The chain is built from TRBV7-6 and TRBJ2-7; D may be TRBD2 (5 bases). The CDR3 totals 14 residues. Germline lookup yields CDR1 SGHVS and CDR2 FNYEAQ. Trimming removed 1 base from V and 6 bases from J, with 13 bases in between.

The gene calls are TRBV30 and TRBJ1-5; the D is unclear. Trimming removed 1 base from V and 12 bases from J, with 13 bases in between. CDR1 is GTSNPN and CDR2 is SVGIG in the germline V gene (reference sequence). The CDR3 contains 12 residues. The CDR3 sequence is CAWSARSENQHF. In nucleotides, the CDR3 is TGTGCCTGGAGTGCCCGATCCGAGAACCAGCATTTT.

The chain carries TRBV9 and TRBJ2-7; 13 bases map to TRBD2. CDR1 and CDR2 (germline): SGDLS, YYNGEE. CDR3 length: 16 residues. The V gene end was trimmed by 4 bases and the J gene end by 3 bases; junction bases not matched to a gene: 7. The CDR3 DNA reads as TGTGCCAGCAGCCCCCGGACTAGCGGGAGAATCTACGAGCAGTACTTC. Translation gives CASSPRTSGRIYEQYF.

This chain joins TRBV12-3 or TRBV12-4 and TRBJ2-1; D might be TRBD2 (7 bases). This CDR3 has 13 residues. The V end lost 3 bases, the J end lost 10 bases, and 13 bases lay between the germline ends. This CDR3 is CASSFGGAGEQFF. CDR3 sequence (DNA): TGTGCCAGCAGTTTTGGGGGGGCTGGGGAGCAGTTCTTC.

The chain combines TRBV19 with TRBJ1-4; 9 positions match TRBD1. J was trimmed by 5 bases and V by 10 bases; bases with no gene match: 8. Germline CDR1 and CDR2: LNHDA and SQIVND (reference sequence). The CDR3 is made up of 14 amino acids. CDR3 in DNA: TGTGCCACGACCGACAGGGGGAGGAATGAAAAACTGTTTTTT. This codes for CATTDRGRNEKLFF. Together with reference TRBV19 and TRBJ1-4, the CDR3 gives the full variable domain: DGGITQSPKYLFRKEGQNVTLSCEQNLNHDAMYWYRQDPGQGLRLIYYSQIVNDFQKGDIAEGYSVSREKKESFPLTVTSAQKNPTAFYLCATTDRGRNEKLFFGSGTQLSVL.

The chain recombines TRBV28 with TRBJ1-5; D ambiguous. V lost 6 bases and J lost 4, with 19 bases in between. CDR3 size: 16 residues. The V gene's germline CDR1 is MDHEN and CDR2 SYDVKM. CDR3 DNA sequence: TGTGCCAGCAGACCTCCCCACGGGGAATCAAATCAGCCCCAGCATTTT. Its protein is CASRPPHGESNQPQHF.

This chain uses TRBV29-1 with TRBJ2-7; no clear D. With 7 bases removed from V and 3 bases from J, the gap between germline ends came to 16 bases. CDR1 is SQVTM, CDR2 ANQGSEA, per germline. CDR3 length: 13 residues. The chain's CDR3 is CSARPDTRYEQYF. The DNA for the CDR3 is TGCAGCGCCCGGCCCGACACCCGCTACGAGCAGTACTTC.

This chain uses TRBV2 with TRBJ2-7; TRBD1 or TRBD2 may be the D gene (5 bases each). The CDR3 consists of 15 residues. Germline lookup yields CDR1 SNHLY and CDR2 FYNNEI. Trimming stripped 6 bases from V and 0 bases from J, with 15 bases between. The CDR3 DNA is TGTGCCAGCAGGAGGGGCATCGGAGTCTCCTACGAGCAGTACTTC. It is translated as CASRRGIGVSYEQYF.

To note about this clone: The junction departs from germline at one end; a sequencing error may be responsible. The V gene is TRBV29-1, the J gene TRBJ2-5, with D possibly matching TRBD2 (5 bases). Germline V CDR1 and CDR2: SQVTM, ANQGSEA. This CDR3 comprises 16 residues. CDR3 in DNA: TGTAGCGTTAGGTCCCTGCCCTCCGGGCAAAAAGAGACCCAGTACTTC. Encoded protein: CSVRSLPSGQKETQYF.

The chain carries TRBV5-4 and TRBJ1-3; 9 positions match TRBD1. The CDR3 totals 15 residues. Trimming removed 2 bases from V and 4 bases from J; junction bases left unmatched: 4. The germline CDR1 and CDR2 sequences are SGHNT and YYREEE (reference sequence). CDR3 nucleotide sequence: TGTGCCAGCAGCTTACAGGGGGCGTCCGGAAACACCATATATTTT. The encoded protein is CASSLQGASGNTIYF.